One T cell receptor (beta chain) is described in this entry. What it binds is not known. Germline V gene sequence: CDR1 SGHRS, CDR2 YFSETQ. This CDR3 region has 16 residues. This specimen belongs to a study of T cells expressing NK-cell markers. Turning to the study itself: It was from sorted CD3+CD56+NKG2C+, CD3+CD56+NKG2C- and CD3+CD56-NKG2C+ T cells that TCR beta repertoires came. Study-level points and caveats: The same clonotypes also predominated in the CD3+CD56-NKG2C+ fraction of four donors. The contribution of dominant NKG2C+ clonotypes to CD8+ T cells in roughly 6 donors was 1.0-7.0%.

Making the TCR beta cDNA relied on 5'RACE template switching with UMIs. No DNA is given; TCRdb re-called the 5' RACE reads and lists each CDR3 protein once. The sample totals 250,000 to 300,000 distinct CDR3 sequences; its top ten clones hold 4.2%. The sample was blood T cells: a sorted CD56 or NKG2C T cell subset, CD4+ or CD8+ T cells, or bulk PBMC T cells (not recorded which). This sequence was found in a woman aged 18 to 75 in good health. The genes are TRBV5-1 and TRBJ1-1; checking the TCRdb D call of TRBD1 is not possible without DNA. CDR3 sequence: CASSSMDNRFGTEAFF. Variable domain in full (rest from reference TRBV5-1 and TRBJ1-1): KAGVTQTPRYLIKTRGQQVTLSCSPISGHRSVSWYQQTPGQGLQFLFEYFSETQRNKGNFPGRFSGRQFSNSRSEMNVSTLELGDSALYLCASSSMDNRFGTEAFFGQGTRLTVV.